Each of the 5 T cell receptor beta chains below was sequenced from the same sample in a study of cytomegalovirus exposure and HLA in healthy donors. Use of 60 Vbeta and 13 Jbeta primers characterized the PCR. Generated by immunoSEQ multiplex PCR, the TCRdb table keeps only in-frame clones and is missing some. Here the sample table reports around 140,000 clones. The sequenced material came from PBMCs. The receptors here all came from a woman in her thirties or forties in good health and CMV-seronegative.

This chain joins TRBV7-3 and TRBJ1-1; D ambiguous. The V gene's germline CDR1 is SGHTA and CDR2 FQGTGA. The CDR3 loop spans 13 amino acids. The V gene lost 5 bases and the J gene lost 1 base, with 8 bases spanning the gap. The CDR3 loop is CASSEGSNTEAFF. In DNA, the CDR3 is TGTGCCAGCAGCGAGGGTTCGAACACTGAAGCTTTCTTT.

This chain uses TRBV5-1 with TRBJ2-1; tentative D call: TRBD1 (6 bases). Germline CDR1 reads SGHRS; CDR2 reads YFSETQ. Trimming pared 2 bases from V and 0 bases from J, leaving 15 bases between. This CDR3 contains 17 residues. CDR3 region: CASSLKTGTDSYNEQFF. CDR3 coding DNA: TGCGCCAGCAGCTTAAAGACAGGAACGGACTCCTACAATGAGCAGTTCTTC. Full variable domain (remainder filled in from reference TRBV5-1 and TRBJ2-1): KAGVTQTPRYLIKTRGQQVTLSCSPISGHRSVSWYQQTPGQGLQFLFEYFSETQRNKGNFPGRFSGRQFSNSRSEMNVSTLELGDSALYLCASSLKTGTDSYNEQFFGPGTRLTVL.

The chain joins TRBV19 to TRBJ1-2; the match to TRBD1 covers 9 bases. With 0 bases clipped from V and 6 bases from J, the junction kept 2 bases outside the gene matches. The CDR3 extends over 14 amino acids. Germline V gene sequence: CDR1 LNHDA, CDR2 SQIVND (reference sequence). As DNA, the CDR3 is TGTGCCAGTAGTATAGACCGGACAGGGGATGGCTACACCTTC. Amino acid sequence: CASSIDRTGDGYTF.

The chain uses TRBV5-6 and TRBJ2-7; the match to TRBD1 covers 7 bases. The CDR3 has 15 amino acids. The V and J ends lost 1 base and 3 bases, in that order; junction bases with no gene match: 7. Germline V gene lookup returns CDR1 SGHDT and CDR2 YYEEEE. CDR3 loop: CASSLRFAGGYEQYF. The CDR3 region has the DNA TGTGCCAGCAGCTTGAGATTTGCAGGGGGCTACGAGCAGTACTTC.

The chain links TRBV4-3 to TRBJ1-5; 7 positions match TRBD1. J was trimmed by 1 base and V by 4 bases; bases with no gene match: 10. The CDR3 is 17 amino acids. Germline V gene sequence: CDR1 LGHNA, CDR2 YSLEER. The CDR3 region is CASSPGAGGGSNQPQHF. The CDR3 DNA reads TGCGCCAGCAGCCCCGGGGCAGGGGGTGGGAGCAATCAGCCCCAGCATTTT.